A selection of T cell receptor beta chains follows, all from one sample in a study of blood T cell repertoires in COVID-19. Repertoires were generated with immunoSEQ multiplex PCR, while TCRdb's copy carries only in-frame clones and drops some. The table includes some 330,000 clones, 88% detected once. Specimen: peripheral blood. These receptors originate from a woman aged 45-59 years with active or convalescent COVID-19. Both conserved end residues are part of each CDR3. Each record gives: D gene, V gene, clone size, J gene, CDR3 DNA, CDR3 protein. D genes are given only for firm matches. Rows give clone size only sometimes, using once, few, many, or a class for an expanded clone.

.	TRBV27	.	TRBJ1-1	TGTGCCAGCGTACCGTGGAGGACGGGAGGGACTGAAGCTTTCTTT	CASVPWRTGGTEAFF
.	TRBV5-8	.	TRBJ2-7	TGTGCCAGCAGCGCGTTCTCCTACAGTTACGAGCAGTACTTC	CASSAFSYSYEQYF
TRBD1	TRBV7-8	.	TRBJ1-2	TGTGCCAGCAGCTTAGTTTGGGGACAGAGCTATGGCTACACCTTC	CASSLVWGQSYGYTF
.	TRBV14	.	TRBJ2-3	TGTGCCAGCAGCCAAAGTAGCGGAGGCGCAGATACGCAGTATTTT	CASSQSSGGADTQYF
.	TRBV3-1/TRBV3-2	.	TRBJ2-2	TGTGCCAGCCAGGAGGCCCCGAACACCGGGGAGCTGTTTTTT	CASQEAPNTGELFF
.	TRBV15	few	TRBJ2-1	TGTGCCACCAGCAGTGGCGGGCCGGCCAATGAGCAGTTCTTC	CATSSGGPANEQFF
.	TRBV5-1	once	TRBJ2-3	TGCGCCAGCAGCTTGATCAGTTTGTCAGATACGCAGTATTTT	CASSLISLSDTQYF
.	TRBV27	.	TRBJ1-5	TGTGCCAGCAGTTTAAGTAGGGGAGGACAGCCCCAGCATTTT	CASSLSRGGQPQHF
.	TRBV6-5	.	TRBJ1-6	TGTGCCAGCGGGGGCGTAAAAGGTTCACCCCTCCACTTT	CASGGVKGSPLHF
.	TRBV7-6	.	TRBJ2-1	TGTGCCAGCAGCTTAGGTTCTGGAGATACCTACAATGAGCAGTTCTTC	CASSLGSGDTYNEQFF
.	TRBV4-2	.	TRBJ1-2	TGTGCCAGCAGCCAAAAAACAGGGAACTATGGCTACACCTTC	CASSQKTGNYGYTF
.	TRBV7-9	.	TRBJ1-1	TGTGCCAGCAGCCTGGACAGCCACATGAACACTGAAGCTTTCTTT	CASSLDSHMNTEAFF
.	TRBV5-4	.	TRBJ2-7	TGTGCCAGCAGCTTAGGGAGAGACTACGCCTACGAGCAGTACTTC	CASSLGRDYAYEQYF
.	TRBV28	.	TRBJ2-6	TGTGCCAGCAGGACAAGGTCGGGGACACAGAGTATTAGGGCCAACGTCCTGACTTTC	CASRTRSGTQSIRANVLTF
TRBD2	TRBV3-1/TRBV3-2	.	TRBJ2-5	TGTGCCAGCAGCCCCGCTAGCGGGAGTAAAGAGACCCAGTACTTC	CASSPASGSKETQYF
.	TRBV11-1	.	TRBJ2-3	TGTGCCAGCAAAACAGGAGATAGCACAGATACGCAGTATTTT	CASKTGDSTDTQYF
TRBD1	TRBV7-9	.	TRBJ1-3	TGTGCCAGCAGCTTAACAGGGGCAAGGGGACACACCATATATTTT	CASSLTGARGHTIYF
TRBD1	TRBV19	.	TRBJ1-5	TGTGCCAGTAGTGTCGGACAGGGCGGTTTTCAGCCCCAGCATTTT	CASSVGQGGFQPQHF
TRBD1	TRBV4-1	once	TRBJ2-7	TGCGCCAGCAGCCAAGGGTTGGGGACAGCCACCTACGAGCAGTACTTC	CASSQGLGTATYEQYF
.	TRBV30	.	TRBJ1-5	TGTGCCTGGAGTTCAGGGTACAATCAGCCCCAGCATTTT	CAWSSGYNQPQHF
TRBD1	TRBV2	.	TRBJ2-1	TGTGCCAGCGAAAATTCGGGACAGGGGAATGAGCAGTTCTTC	CASENSGQGNEQFF
.	TRBV7-3	.	TRBJ2-2	TGTGCCAGCAGCTCGGACAGAGCGAACACCGGGGAGCTGTTTTTT	CASSSDRANTGELFF
TRBD2	TRBV5-3	.	TRBJ2-5	TGTGCCAGAAGCTTAGGGAATTGCGAGACTAGCGGGAGGGCCGTCGAGACCCAGTACTTC	CARSLGNCETSGRAVETQYF
.	TRBV7-2	.	TRBJ1-3	TGTGCCAGCAGCTTAGCAAGCGGAAACACCATATATTTT	CASSLASGNTIYF
TRBD2	TRBV7-9	.	TRBJ2-1	TGTGCCAGCAGCACCAGCGGGGGGACGGGGGATAATGAGCAGTTCTTC	CASSTSGGTGDNEQFF
.	TRBV6-6	.	TRBJ2-6	TGTGCCAGCAGTCTGCGGGTGGCGGGGCCATCTGGGGCCAACGTCCTGACTTTC	CASSLRVAGPSGANVLTF
.	TRBV3-1/TRBV3-2	.	TRBJ2-1	TGTGCCAGCAGCCAAGCGCGATCCAATGAGCAGTTCTTC	CASSQARSNEQFF
.	TRBV7-2	.	TRBJ1-1	TGTGCCAGCAGCTTAGTGACATCTTACACTGAAGCTTTCTTT	CASSLVTSYTEAFF
TRBD2	TRBV18	.	TRBJ2-7	TGTGCCAGCTCACCACTCCACAGCGGGGGGGCGATGTACGAGCAGTACTTC	CASSPLHSGGAMYEQYF
.	TRBV13	once	TRBJ1-4	TGTGCCAGCAGCTTAGAGCCGAATGAAAAACTGTTTTTT	CASSLEPNEKLFF
.	TRBV29-1	few	TRBJ1-2	TGCAGCGTTGAGTGGGGAGGCTATGGCTACACCTTC	CSVEWGGYGYTF
TRBD1	TRBV2	.	TRBJ1-1	TGTGCCAGCATCCGGGGACAGGGGGGCACTGAAGCTTTCTTT	CASIRGQGGTEAFF
TRBD1	TRBV19	.	TRBJ2-7	TGTGCCAGTAAGGGATGGCAGGGGGAAATGGACGAGCAGTACTTC	CASKGWQGEMDEQYF
TRBD1	TRBV7-2	.	TRBJ2-7	TGTGCCAGCACCCCAGCCGGGACAGGATTTTACGAGCAGTACTTC	CASTPAGTGFYEQYF
.	TRBV13	.	TRBJ1-4	TGTGCCAGCAGCCGGTTGACAGGCGGATTTGAAAAACTGTTTTTT	CASSRLTGGFEKLFF
TRBD2	TRBV7-3	.	TRBJ2-1	TGTGCCAGCAGCTTAAAAGCGGGAGGAGGCGGTGAGCAGTTCTTC	CASSLKAGGGGEQFF
TRBD1	TRBV7-9	.	TRBJ2-7	TGTGCCAGCAGCCCGGGACAGGGGTCGGGCGAGCAGTACTTC	CASSPGQGSGEQYF
.	TRBV5-1	.	TRBJ2-7	TGCGCCAGCAGCTTGGAGACAGGCTACGAGCAGTACTTC	CASSLETGYEQYF
.	TRBV5-5	.	TRBJ2-2	TGTGCCAGCAGCTTGTTGCGGGACTACACCGGGGAGCTGTTTTTT	CASSLLRDYTGELFF
.	TRBV13	.	TRBJ2-1	TGTGCCAGCAGCTTACGGGGCGGGGCCTACAATGAGCAGTTCTTC	CASSLRGGAYNEQFF
.	TRBV11-2	once	TRBJ2-3	TGTGCCAGCAGCTTCCACACAGATACGCAGTATTTT	CASSFHTDTQYF
.	TRBV6-5	.	TRBJ2-7	TGTGCCAGCAGCATACAGGGCTACGAGCAGTACTTC	CASSIQGYEQYF
.	TRBV5-4	few	TRBJ2-2	TGTGCCAGCAGCATCGACAGGGAGGTGTCCGGGGAGCTGTTTTTT	CASSIDREVSGELFF
TRBD2	TRBV11-3	.	TRBJ2-7	TGTGCCAGCAGCTTAGGACTAGCCCCTCCCTCCGAGCAGTACTTC	CASSLGLAPPSEQYF
.	TRBV19	once	TRBJ1-1	TGTGCCAGTAGTATAAGAGGCAGGGATCAAGCTTTCTTT	CASSIRGRDQAFF
.	TRBV30	.	TRBJ1-2	TGTGCCTGGTCGGGGGCTAACTATGGCTACACCTTC	CAWSGANYGYTF
TRBD1	TRBV10-3	.	TRBJ1-2	TGTGCCATCAGCGGGACAGGGGTGAGCTATGGCTACACCTTC	CAISGTGVSYGYTF
.	TRBV4-3	few	TRBJ2-1	TGCGCCAGCAGCCCCGCCAGCGGGTTATACAATGAGCAGTTCTTC	CASSPASGLYNEQFF
.	TRBV28	.	TRBJ1-1	TGTGCCAGCAGATGGGGTGGGGTGGAGGTCACTGAAGCTTTCTTT	CASRWGGVEVTEAFF
.	TRBV9	.	TRBJ2-7	TGTGCCAGCAGCCTCGAGTGGCGGAGTCCCCTATCCTACGAGCAGTACTTC	CASSLEWRSPLSYEQYF
TRBD2	TRBV4-2	.	TRBJ2-2	TGTGCCAGCAGCCGCGAAACGGGGGGGACCGGGGAGCTGTTTTTT	CASSRETGGTGELFF
.	TRBV15	.	TRBJ2-7	TGTGCCACCAGCAGCTCCAGGGGCACGGACGAGCAGTACTTC	CATSSSRGTDEQYF
.	TRBV27	.	TRBJ2-3	TGTGCCAGCAGTTTACGCAGGGGCACAGATACGCAGTATTTT	CASSLRRGTDTQYF
TRBD1	TRBV13	.	TRBJ1-1	TGTGCCAGCAGCTCACAGGGGGGAAACACTGAAGCTTTCTTT	CASSSQGGNTEAFF